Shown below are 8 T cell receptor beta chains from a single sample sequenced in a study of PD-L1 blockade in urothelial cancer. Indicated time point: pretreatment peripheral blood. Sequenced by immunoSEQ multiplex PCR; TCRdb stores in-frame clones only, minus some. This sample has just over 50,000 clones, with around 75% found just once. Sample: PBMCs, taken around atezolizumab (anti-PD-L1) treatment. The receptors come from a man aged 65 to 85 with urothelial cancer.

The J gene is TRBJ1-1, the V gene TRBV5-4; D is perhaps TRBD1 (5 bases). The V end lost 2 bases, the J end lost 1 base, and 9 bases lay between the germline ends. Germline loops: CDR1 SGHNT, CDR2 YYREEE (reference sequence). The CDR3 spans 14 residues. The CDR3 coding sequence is TGTGCCAGCAGCTTCAGGGAAGCGAACACTGAAGCTTTCTTT. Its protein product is CASSFREANTEAFF.

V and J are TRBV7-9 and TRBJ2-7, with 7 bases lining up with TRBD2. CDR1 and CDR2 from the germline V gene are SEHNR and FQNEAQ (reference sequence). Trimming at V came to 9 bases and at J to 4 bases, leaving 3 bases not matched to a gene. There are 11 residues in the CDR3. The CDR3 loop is CASMGGYEQYF. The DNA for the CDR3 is TGTGCCAGTATGGGGGGGTACGAGCAGTACTTC.

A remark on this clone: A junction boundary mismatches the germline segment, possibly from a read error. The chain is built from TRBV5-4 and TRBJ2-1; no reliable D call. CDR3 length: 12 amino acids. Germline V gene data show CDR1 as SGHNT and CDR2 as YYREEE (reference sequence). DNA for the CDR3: TGTGCCAGCAGCGCCAGTTACAATGAACAGTTCTTC. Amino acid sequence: CASSASYNEQFF.

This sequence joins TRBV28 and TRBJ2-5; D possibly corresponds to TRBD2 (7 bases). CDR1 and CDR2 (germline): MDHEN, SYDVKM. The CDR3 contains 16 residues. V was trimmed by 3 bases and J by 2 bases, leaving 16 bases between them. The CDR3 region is CASSFGQGGGQETQYF. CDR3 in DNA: TGTGCCAGCAGTTTTGGGCAGGGAGGGGGGCAAGAGACCCAGTACTTC.

This chain's CDR3 is CASSLGGSGRDNEQFF. CDR3 nucleotides: TGTGCCAGCAGCTTAGGTGGTAGCGGGAGAGACAATGAGCAGTTCTTC. This chain uses TRBV7-9 with TRBJ2-1, with 9 bases identical to TRBD2. The germline gives CDR1 SEHNR, CDR2 FQNEAQ (reference sequence). J was trimmed by 5 bases and V by 1 base; bases with no gene match: 6. The CDR3 sequence is 16 residues long. The full variable domain, with the rest looked up from reference TRBV7-9 and TRBJ2-1, is DTGVSQNPRHKITKRGQNVTFRCDPISEHNRLYWYRQTLGQGPEFLTYFQNEAQLEKSRLLSDRFSAERPKGSFSTLEIQRTEQGDSAMYLCASSLGGSGRDNEQFFGPGTRLTVL.

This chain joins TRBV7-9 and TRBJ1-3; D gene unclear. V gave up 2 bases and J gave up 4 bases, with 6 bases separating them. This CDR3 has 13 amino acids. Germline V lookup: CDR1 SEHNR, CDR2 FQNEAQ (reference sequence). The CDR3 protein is CASSLPPGNTIYF. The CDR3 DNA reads TGTGCCAGCAGCTTACCTCCCGGAAACACCATATATTTT.

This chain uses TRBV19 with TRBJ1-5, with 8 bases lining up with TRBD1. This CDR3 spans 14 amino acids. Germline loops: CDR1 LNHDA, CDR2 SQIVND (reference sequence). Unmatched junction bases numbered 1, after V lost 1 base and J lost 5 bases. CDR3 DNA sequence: TGTGCCAGTAGTATAGGGACAGGGCATCAGCCCCAGCATTTT. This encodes CASSIGTGHQPQHF.

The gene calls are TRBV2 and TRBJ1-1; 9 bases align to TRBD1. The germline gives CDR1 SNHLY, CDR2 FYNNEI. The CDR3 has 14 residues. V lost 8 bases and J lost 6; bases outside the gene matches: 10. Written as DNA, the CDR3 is TGTGCCAGCCTCTTTCCGGGACAGGGCTCTGAAGCTTTCTTT. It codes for CASLFPGQGSEAFF.